This T cell receptor beta chain was obtained from a study of blood T cell repertoires in COVID-19. The wider study: There were acute and convalescent COVID-19 samples, and they came from the United States, Italy and Spain. PBMCs, B-cell-depleted T cells, or T cells were the source of the cDNA or gDNA that made up the material.

Germline V gene data show CDR1 as MGHDK and CDR2 as SYGVNS. The J segment lost 7 bases and the V segment lost 6 bases, leaving 7 bases of the junction unmatched. The CDR3 spans 13 residues. In the source study's methods: Using reference gene primer amplification, nucleated cell counts were estimated. The protocol was immunoSEQ multiplex PCR, while the TCRdb copy is restricted to in-frame clones and leaves out a portion. V, J and clone size reflect that table, while D and trimming were determined from the DNA. The repertoire holds 120,000 or so clones, with 70% to 80% as singletons. The clonotype was recovered from a man between 65 and 85 years old with acute or convalescent COVID-19. The sequenced material came from peripheral blood. V is TRBV25-1 and J is TRBJ1-2, with 8 bases identical to TRBD1. In DNA, the CDR3 is TGTGCCAGCAGGGACAGGGTCCTGTCTGGCTACACCTTC. Translated, it gives CASRDRVLSGYTF.